One TCR beta chain is described in this entry. Its antigen is unknown. Its ends do not fully match the called genes, so a read error is possible. Germline V gene sequence: CDR1 SGDLS, CDR2 YYNGEE. The CDR3 consists of 16 residues. Patients with uncontrolled infections, other autoimmune diseases, pregnancy or lactation were excluded. Amplified TCR beta CDR3 regions derived from RNA transcripts. HTBI primers were used for first-round RT-PCR of the TCR CDR3. TCRdb analysed the multiplex PCR reads with MiXCR anew, one entry per CDR3 protein. This table holds 250,000 to 300,000 distinct CDR3 sequences, 13% found once. These data belong to a study of T cells in Graves' hyperthyroidism and ophthalmopathy. Study-wide results and limits: Ophthalmopathy and stable hyperthyroidism were told apart by a 13 V-J model.

This sequence joins TRBV9 and TRBJ2-7; TRBD2 matches 10 bases. This receptor was taken from a woman aged 30 to 39 with Graves' hyperthyroidism that later progressed to Graves' ophthalmopathy. Sequencing input: blood. CDR3 DNA: TGTACCAGCAGCGTAGGGGCTAGCGGGGGCCCCTACGAGCAGTACTTC. Translating it yields CTSSVGASGGPYEQYF.